A single sample gave rise to the 13 T cell receptor beta chains below, sequenced in a study of blood T cell repertoires in COVID-19. Assay: immunoSEQ multiplex PCR; the TCRdb copy retains only in-frame clones and omits some. This sample has under 200,000 clones; roughly four fifths occur once, and the top ten carry more than 1.5%. Sequenced sample: peripheral blood. The receptors stem from a human donor in a cohort sampled during active COVID-19.

The chain employs TRBV21-1 and TRBJ1-2; the D call in the table, TRBD1, was not verified against the DNA. TRBV21-1 is labeled a pseudogene. CDR3 length: 14 amino acids. The CDR3 reads CASSKLVTGDGYTF. For the CDR3, the DNA is TGTGCCAGCAGCAAATTAGTGACAGGGGACGGCTACACCTTC.

V and J are TRBV19 and TRBJ1-2; 9 nucleotides align to TRBD1. Germline CDR1 is LNHDA and CDR2 is SQIVND (reference sequence). J gave up 7 bases and V 1 base, and 7 bases lay outside the gene matches. CDR3 length equals 15 residues. CDR3 coding DNA: TGTGCCAGTAGTATAGTCCCACAGGGGGCTCGTGGCTACACCTTC. It translates to CASSIVPQGARGYTF.

The chain is built from TRBV19 and TRBJ2-3; possible D gene TRBD2, 5 bases. V was pared by 4 bases and J by 0 bases, with 8 bases between. In germline, CDR1 is LNHDA, CDR2 SQIVND (reference sequence). The CDR3 has 14 amino acids. CDR3 in amino acids: CASSSRGSTDTQYF. CDR3 sequence (DNA): TGTGCCAGTAGTAGTCGAGGGAGCACAGATACGCAGTATTTT.

This clone was seen a handful of times. The V call is TRBV6-5, the J call TRBJ2-5, with 7 bases lining up with TRBD1. Losses at the gene ends were 4 bases for V and 5 bases for J; bases not matched to a gene: 13. This CDR3 region has 16 residues. Germline V gene lookup returns CDR1 MNHEY and CDR2 SVGAGI. The CDR3 is CASSFGGSTGWETQYF. The CDR3 DNA is TGTGCCAGCAGTTTTGGGGGATCGACAGGGTGGGAGACCCAGTACTTC.

The chain combines TRBV5-6 with TRBJ2-3, with 9 positions matching TRBD2. The V gene's germline CDR1 is SGHDT and CDR2 YYEEEE. V shed 4 bases, J shed 5 bases, and the junction held 8 bases outside the gene matches. The CDR3 totals 15 residues. CDR3: CASSNSGGPLDTQYF. The CDR3 DNA reads as TGTGCCAGCAGCAATAGCGGGGGCCCTTTAGATACGCAGTATTTT.

V and J are TRBV4-1 and TRBJ1-1; D might be TRBD1 (5 bases). The CDR3 totals 16 residues. Germline CDR1 and CDR2: MGHRA and YSYEKL. Between the trimmed V and J ends, which lost 0 bases and 4 bases, there was a span of 15 bases. For the CDR3, the DNA is TGCGCCAGCAGCCAAGAGGGCCAGGGTCATGGCACTGAAGCTTTCTTT. It specifies CASSQEGQGHGTEAFF.

The chain carries TRBV7-9 and TRBJ1-1; 9 positions match TRBD1. This CDR3 spans 14 amino acids. Unmatched junction bases numbered 5, after V lost 5 bases and J lost 4 bases. CDR1 is SEHNR and CDR2 is FQNEAQ in the germline V gene (reference sequence). CDR3 bases: TGTGCCAGCAGCAGACAGGGGGGTGGCACTGAAGCTTTCTTT. It encodes CASSRQGGGTEAFF.

The DNA for the CDR3 is TGCGCCAGCAGCCAAGGGACTAGACTTACCTACGAGCAGTACTTC. It encodes CASSQGTRLTYEQYF. The chain joins TRBV4-1 to TRBJ2-7; TRBD2 agrees at 7 bases. The CDR3 extends over 15 amino acids. CDR1 is MGHRA and CDR2 is YSYEKL in the germline V gene. V shed 1 base and J 2 bases; nucleotides not matched to a gene: 5.

The chain recombines TRBV5-1 with TRBJ2-1; 9 bases match TRBD2. The germline CDR1 and CDR2 sequences are SGHRS and YFSETQ. This CDR3 region has 15 residues. The V segment lost 2 bases and the J segment 6 bases; nucleotides outside the gene matches: 6. The CDR3 nucleotides read TGCGCCAGCAGCTTAGGCGCGGGAGGGCCCAATGAGCAGTTCTTC. Amino acids: CASSLGAGGPNEQFF.

This clone was seen only once. The genes are TRBV4-2 and TRBJ2-7, with TRBD2 matching 11 bases. Germline values: CDR1 LGHNA, CDR2 YNFKEQ. The CDR3 sequence is 16 residues long. V was clipped by 4 bases and J by 3 bases; unmatched bases: 8. CDR3 amino acids: CASSRPLAGGLYEQYF. The CDR3 DNA sequence: TGTGCCAGCAGCCGCCCCCTAGCGGGAGGTCTCTACGAGCAGTACTTC.

V gene TRBV24-1 combines with J gene TRBJ1-5; 10 bases are a match to TRBD1. This CDR3 has 16 amino acids. After removal of 4 bases from V and 0 bases from J, the junction contained 2 bases not matched to a gene. Germline V gene sequence: CDR1 KGHDR, CDR2 SFDVKD. Written as DNA, the CDR3 is TGTGCCACCAGTGAGGACAGGGGGTTTAGCAATCAGCCCCAGCATTTT. This encodes CATSEDRGFSNQPQHF.

V gene TRBV6-2 or TRBV6-3 combines with J gene TRBJ2-3, with D tentatively TRBD1 (6 bases). Trimming pared 2 bases from V and 0 bases from J, leaving 24 bases between. This CDR3 has 20 amino acids. CDR1 and CDR2 (germline): MNHEY, SVGEGT. This CDR3 reads CASSYDQTGRGQGSTDTQYF. Here the CDR3 DNA reads TGTGCCAGCAGTTACGATCAAACCGGACGCGGCCAGGGGAGCACAGATACGCAGTATTTT.

This chain joins TRBV4-3 and TRBJ1-4; D gene uncertain. The CDR3 contains 15 residues. Trimming left V 1 base short and J 7 bases short, with 13 bases between. Germline CDR1 and CDR2: LGHNA and YSLEER. The CDR3 here is CASSQGSGEGEKLFF. The CDR3 DNA is TGCGCCAGCAGCCAAGGGTCTGGGGAGGGTGAAAAACTGTTTTTT.